Presented here are 5 T cell receptor beta chains from one specimen sequenced in a study of blood T cell repertoires in COVID-19. The protocol was immunoSEQ multiplex PCR, while the TCRdb copy is restricted to in-frame clones and leaves out a portion. The sample carries 60,000 to 75,000 clones, 76% recorded once. Material for sequencing was peripheral blood. The receptors come from a woman aged 80 or over with acute or convalescent COVID-19.

By frequency in the sample, this clone is medium-sized. The rearrangement joins TRBV5-4 to TRBJ1-2; 8 bases are shared with TRBD1. The CDR3 runs 15 residues. The trim removed 7 bases at V and 3 bases at J, leaving 11 bases unmatched. The germline gives CDR1 SGHNT, CDR2 YYREEE (reference sequence). The CDR3 DNA sequence: TGTGCCAGCTCGAACAGGGGGTTGGTGCACTATGGCTACACCTTC. It translates to CASSNRGLVHYGYTF.

The chain employs TRBV7-8 and TRBJ2-2; no definite D call. Per germline, CDR1 SGHVS and CDR2 FQNEAQ. V dropped 1 base and J dropped 8 bases, with 5 bases sitting between them. The CDR3 runs to 12 residues. In DNA, the CDR3 is TGTGCCAGCAGCTTAGGGCGGGGGGAGCTGTTTTTT. Its protein product is CASSLGRGELFF.

The V call is TRBV5-5, the J call TRBJ2-7; 7 nucleotides agree with TRBD1. V lost 2 bases, J lost 1 base, and 3 bases stayed unmatched. CDR3 length: 14 residues. Germline CDR1 reads SGHKS; CDR2 reads YYEKEE (reference sequence). The CDR3 is CASSLGQESYEQYF. Here the CDR3 DNA reads TGTGCCAGCAGCTTAGGACAGGAATCCTACGAGCAGTACTTC.

The chain recombines TRBV25-1 with TRBJ1-2; D remains unclear. The germline V gene has CDR1 MGHDK and CDR2 SYGVNS. The CDR3 totals 13 residues. Trimming took 4 bases from V and 1 from J, leaving 7 bases between them. This CDR3 is CASSAGINYGYTF. CDR3 coding DNA: TGTGCCAGCAGTGCAGGTATTAACTATGGCTACACCTTC.

V and J are TRBV5-5 and TRBJ2-5; 10 bases match TRBD1. V lost 3 bases, J lost 5 bases, and 4 bases stayed unmatched. CDR3 size: 14 residues. CDR1 and CDR2 (germline): SGHKS, YYEKEE (reference sequence). The CDR3 spells CASSSTGGGETQYF. The DNA for the CDR3 is TGTGCCAGCAGCTCGACAGGGGGCGGGGAGACCCAGTACTTC.